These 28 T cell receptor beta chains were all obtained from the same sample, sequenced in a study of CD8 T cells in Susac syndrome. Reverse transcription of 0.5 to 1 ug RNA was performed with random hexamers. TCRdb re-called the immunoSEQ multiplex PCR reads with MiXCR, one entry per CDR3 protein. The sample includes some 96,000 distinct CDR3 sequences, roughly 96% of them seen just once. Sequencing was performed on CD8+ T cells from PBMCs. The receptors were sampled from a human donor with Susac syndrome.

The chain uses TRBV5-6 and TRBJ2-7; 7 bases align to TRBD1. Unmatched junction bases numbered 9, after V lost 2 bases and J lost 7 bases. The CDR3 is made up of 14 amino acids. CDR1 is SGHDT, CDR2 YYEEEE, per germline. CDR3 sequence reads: CASSFGTVPLEQYF. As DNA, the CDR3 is TGTGCCAGCAGCTTCGGGACAGTCCCCTTAGAGCAGTACTTC.

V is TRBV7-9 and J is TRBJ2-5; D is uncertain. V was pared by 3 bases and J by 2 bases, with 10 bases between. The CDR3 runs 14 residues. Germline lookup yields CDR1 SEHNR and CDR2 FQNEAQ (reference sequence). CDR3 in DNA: TGTGCCAGCAGCTTCTTCAGCAAGCAAGAGACCCAGTACTTC. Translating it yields CASSFFSKQETQYF.

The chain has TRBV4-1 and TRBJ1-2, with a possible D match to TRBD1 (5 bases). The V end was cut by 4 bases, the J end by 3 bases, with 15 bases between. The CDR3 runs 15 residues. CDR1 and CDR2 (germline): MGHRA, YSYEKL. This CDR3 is CASSPQAGGYYGYTF. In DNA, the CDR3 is TGCGCCAGCAGCCCCCAAGCGGGGGGGTACTATGGCTACACCTTC.

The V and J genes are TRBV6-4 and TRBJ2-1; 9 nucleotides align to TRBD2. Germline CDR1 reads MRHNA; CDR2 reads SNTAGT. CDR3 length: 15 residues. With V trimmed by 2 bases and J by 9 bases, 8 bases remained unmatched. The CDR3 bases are TGTGCCAGCAGTGACAGTAGCGGGAGTGGAGGTGAGCAGTTCTTC. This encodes CASSDSSGSGGEQFF.

The CDR3 protein is CATSRDDSLAKNIQYF. As DNA, the CDR3 is TGTGCCACCAGCAGAGATGACAGTCTAGCCAAAAACATTCAGTACTTC. The chain combines TRBV15 with TRBJ2-4; perhaps TRBD1 as D (5 bases). V lost 0 bases and J 0 bases, leaving 9 bases between the germline ends. Germline V gene lookup returns CDR1 LNHNV and CDR2 YYDKDF (reference sequence). The CDR3 covers 16 residues.

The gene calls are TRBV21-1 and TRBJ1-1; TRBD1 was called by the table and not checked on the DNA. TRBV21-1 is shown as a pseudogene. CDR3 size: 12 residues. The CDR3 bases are TGTGCCAGCGAGGACAGAAACACTGAAGCTTTCTTT. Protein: CASEDRNTEAFF.

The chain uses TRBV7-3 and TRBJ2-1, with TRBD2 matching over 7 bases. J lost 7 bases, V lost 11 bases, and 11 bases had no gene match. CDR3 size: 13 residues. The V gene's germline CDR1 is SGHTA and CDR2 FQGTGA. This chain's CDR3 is CASKGAGRNEQFF. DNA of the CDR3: TGTGCCTCGAAGGGAGCGGGAAGGAATGAGCAGTTCTTC.

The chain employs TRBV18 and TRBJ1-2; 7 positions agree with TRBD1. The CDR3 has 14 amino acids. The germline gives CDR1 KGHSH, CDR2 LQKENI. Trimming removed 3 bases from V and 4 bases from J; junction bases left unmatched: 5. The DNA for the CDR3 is TGTGCCAGCTCACCTGACAGGGCTGGCTATGGCTACACCTTC. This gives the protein CASSPDRAGYGYTF.

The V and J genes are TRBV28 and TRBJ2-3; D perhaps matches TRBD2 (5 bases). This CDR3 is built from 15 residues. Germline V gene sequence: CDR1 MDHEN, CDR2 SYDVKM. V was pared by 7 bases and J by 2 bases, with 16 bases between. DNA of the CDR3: TGTGCCAGCACCCATGGAGGATTCCACACAGATACGCAGTATTTT. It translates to CASTHGGFHTDTQYF.

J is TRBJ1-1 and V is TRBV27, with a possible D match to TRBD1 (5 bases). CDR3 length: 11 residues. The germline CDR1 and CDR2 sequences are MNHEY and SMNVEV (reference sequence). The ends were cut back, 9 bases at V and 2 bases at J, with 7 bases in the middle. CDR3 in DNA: TGTGCCAGTCAGGGTAACACTGAAGCTTTCTTT. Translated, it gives CASQGNTEAFF.

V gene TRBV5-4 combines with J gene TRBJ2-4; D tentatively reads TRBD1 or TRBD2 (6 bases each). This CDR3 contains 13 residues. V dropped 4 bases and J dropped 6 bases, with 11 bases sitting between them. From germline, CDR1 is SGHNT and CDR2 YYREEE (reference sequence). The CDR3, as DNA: TGTGCCAGCAGCGGGGGGCGCCCAAACATTCAGTACTTC. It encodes CASSGGRPNIQYF.

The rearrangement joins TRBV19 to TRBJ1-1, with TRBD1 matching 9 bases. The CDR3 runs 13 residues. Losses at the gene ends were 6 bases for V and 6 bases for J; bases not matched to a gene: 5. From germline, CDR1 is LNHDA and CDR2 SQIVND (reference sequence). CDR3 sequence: CASRDRGFAEAFF. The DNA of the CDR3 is TGTGCCAGTAGGGACAGGGGTTTCGCTGAAGCTTTCTTT.

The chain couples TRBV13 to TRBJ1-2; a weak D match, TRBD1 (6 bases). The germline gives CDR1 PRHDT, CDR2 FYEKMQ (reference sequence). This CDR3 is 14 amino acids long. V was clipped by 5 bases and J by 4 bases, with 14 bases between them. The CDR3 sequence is CASSTDRSSYGYTF. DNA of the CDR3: TGTGCCAGCAGCACGGACAGATCCAGCTATGGCTACACCTTC.

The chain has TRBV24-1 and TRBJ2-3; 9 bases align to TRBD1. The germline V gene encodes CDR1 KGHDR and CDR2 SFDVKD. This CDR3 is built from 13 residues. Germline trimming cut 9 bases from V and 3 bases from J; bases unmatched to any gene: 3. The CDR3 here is CATSDRGTDTQYF. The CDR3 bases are TGTGCCACCTCCGACAGGGGGACAGATACGCAGTATTTT.

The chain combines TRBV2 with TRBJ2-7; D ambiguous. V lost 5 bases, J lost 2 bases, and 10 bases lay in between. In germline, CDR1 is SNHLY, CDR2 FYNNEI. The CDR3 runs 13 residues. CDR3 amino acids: CASSFLGTYEQYF. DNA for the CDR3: TGTGCCAGCAGTTTTCTAGGGACCTACGAGCAGTACTTC.

CDR3 DNA: TGCAGCGTAGGGGAGCGTCACCCCAATCAGCCCCAGCATTTT. It yields the protein CSVGERHPNQPQHF. This chain uses TRBV29-1 with TRBJ1-5, with D perhaps TRBD1 (5 bases). The CDR3 contains 14 residues. Germline CDR1 is SQVTM and CDR2 is ANQGSEA. The germline V and J ends were trimmed by 6 bases and 3 bases, with 15 bases remaining between them. The full variable domain, its missing parts supplied by reference TRBV29-1 and TRBJ1-5, is SAVISQKPSRDICQRGTSLTIQCQVDSQVTMMFWYRQQPGQSLTLIATANQGSEATYESGFVIDKFPISRPNLTFSTLTVSNMSPEDSSIYLCSVGERHPNQPQHFGDGTRLSIL.

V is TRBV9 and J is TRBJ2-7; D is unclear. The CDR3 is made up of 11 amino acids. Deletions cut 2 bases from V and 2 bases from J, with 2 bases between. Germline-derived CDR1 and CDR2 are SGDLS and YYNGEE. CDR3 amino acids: CASSVAYEQYF. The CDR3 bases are TGTGCCAGCAGCGTGGCCTACGAGCAGTACTTC.

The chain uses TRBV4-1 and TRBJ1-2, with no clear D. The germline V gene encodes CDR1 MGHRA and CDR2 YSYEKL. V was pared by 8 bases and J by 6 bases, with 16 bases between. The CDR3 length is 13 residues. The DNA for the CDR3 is TGCGCCAGCTCGTTCAGCCTGGAGGATGGCTACACCTTC. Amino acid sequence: CASSFSLEDGYTF.

CDR3 sequence: CASSEDRTYEQYF. CDR3 DNA sequence: TGTGCCAGCAGCGAGGACAGAACCTACGAGCAGTACTTC. The chain combines TRBV16 with TRBJ2-7; possibly TRBD1 for D (6 bases). Trimming pared 5 bases from V and 2 bases from J, leaving 10 bases between. This CDR3 region has 13 residues. In germline, CDR1 is KGHSY, CDR2 FQNENV.

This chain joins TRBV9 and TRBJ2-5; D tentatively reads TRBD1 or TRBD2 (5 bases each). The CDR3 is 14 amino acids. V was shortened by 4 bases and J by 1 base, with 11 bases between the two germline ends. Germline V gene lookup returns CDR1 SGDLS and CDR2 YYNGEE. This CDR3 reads CASSKGRRQETQYF. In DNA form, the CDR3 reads TGTGCCAGCAGCAAGGGACGTCGCCAAGAGACCCAGTACTTC. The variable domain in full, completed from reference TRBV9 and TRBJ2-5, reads DSGVTQTPKHLITATGQRVTLRCSPRSGDLSVYWYQQSLDQGLQFLIQYYNGEERAKGNILERFSAQQFPDLHSELNLSSLELGDSALYFCASSKGRRQETQYFGPGTRLLVL.

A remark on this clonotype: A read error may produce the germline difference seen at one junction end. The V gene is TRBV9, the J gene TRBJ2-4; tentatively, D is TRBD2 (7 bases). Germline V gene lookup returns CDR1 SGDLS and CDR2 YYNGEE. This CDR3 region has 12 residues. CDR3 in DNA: TGTGCCAGCAGCGGACTCGTCGGGGGGCTCGTTTTC. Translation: CASSGLVGGLVF.

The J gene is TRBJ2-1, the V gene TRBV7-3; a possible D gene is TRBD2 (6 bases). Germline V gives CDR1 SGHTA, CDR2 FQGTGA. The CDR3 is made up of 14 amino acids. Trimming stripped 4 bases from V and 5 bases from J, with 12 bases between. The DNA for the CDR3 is TGTGCCAGCAGCTCTGGTGGGGGGAACAATGAGCAGTTCTTC. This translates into CASSSGGGNNEQFF. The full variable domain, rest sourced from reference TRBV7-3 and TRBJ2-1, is GAGVSQTPSNKVTEKGKYVELRCDPISGHTALYWYRQSLGQGPEFLIYFQGTGAADDSGLPNDRFFAVRPEGSVSTLKIQRTERGDSAVYLCASSSGGGNNEQFFGPGTRLTVL.

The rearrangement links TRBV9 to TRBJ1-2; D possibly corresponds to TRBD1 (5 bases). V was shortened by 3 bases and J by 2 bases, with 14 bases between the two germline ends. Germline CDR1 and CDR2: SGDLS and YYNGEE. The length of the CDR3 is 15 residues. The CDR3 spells CASSAPPTANYGYTF. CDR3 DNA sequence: TGTGCCAGCAGCGCACCTCCGACAGCGAACTATGGCTACACCTTC.

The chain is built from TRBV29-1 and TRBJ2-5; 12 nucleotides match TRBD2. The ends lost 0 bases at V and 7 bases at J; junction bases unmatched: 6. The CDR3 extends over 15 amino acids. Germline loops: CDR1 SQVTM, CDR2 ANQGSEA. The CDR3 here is CSVEETSGSFGTQYF. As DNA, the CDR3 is TGCAGCGTTGAAGAGACTAGCGGGAGTTTTGGGACCCAGTACTTC.

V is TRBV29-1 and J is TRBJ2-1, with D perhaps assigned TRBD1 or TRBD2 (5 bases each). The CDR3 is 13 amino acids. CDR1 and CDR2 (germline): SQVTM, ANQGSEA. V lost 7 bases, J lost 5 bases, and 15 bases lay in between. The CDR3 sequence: CSANTGTHNEQFF. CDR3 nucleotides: TGCAGCGCCAATACCGGGACCCACAATGAGCAGTTCTTC.

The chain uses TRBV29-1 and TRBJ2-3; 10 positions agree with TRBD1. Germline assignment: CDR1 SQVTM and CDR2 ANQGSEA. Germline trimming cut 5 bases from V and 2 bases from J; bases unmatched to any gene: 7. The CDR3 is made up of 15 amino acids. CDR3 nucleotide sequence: TGCAGCGTTAAGGCCGGGACAGGGGTCACAGATACGCAGTATTTT. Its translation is CSVKAGTGVTDTQYF.

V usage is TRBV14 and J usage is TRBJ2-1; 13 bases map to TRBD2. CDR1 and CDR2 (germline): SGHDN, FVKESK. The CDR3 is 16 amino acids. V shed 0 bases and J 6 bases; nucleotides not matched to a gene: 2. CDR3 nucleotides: TGTGCCAGCAGCCAAGAGGGACTAGCGGGGTTCAATGAGCAGTTCTTC. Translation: CASSQEGLAGFNEQFF.

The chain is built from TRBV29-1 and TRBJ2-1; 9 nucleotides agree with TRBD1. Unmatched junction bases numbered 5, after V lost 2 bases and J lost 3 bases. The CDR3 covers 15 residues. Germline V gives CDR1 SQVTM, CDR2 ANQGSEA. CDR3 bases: TGCAGCGTTGAAATACAGGGGGCCCTCTACAATGAGCAGTTCTTC. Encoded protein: CSVEIQGALYNEQFF.